The subject of this entry is one TCR beta chain. No cognate antigen has been identified for it. Per-base qualities were not stored, and no clone one base away is much larger. The sample is drawn from a study of Graves' ophthalmopathy and Graves' hyperthyroidism (dated by TCRdb to 2017 to 2018). Study-level background: Peripheral blood was collected before any treatment was given, at the time of initial diagnosis. A discovery set of 100 patients (43 ophthalmopathy, around 57 stable hyperthyroidism) was enrolled to explore V-J signatures distinguishing ophthalmopathy from hyperthyroidism. In total, 135 blood samples were TCR-sequenced: some 40 ophthalmopathy, over 70 hyperthyroidism and some 17 hyperthyroidism-to-ophthalmopathy patients. For independent validation, a separate cohort was made up of 18 to 20 hyperthyroidism patients plus 17 patients who later progressed from hyperthyroidism to ophthalmopathy. In roughly six hyperthyroidism patients, the T-cell repertoires found in thyroid tissue were compared with those found in blood. Once sampling was done, hyperthyroidism patients were given methimazole at a starting dose of 30 mg daily, while ophthalmopathy patients were given high-dose intravenous methylprednisolone. The study used TCR beta repertoire signatures to distinguish Graves' ophthalmopathy from Graves' hyperthyroidism and to predict progression to ophthalmopathy.

For repertoire sequencing, the TCR beta CDR3 regions were amplified from RNA transcripts. A first-round RT-PCR used HTBI primers with the Qiagen OneStep RT-PCR kit, followed by a second-round multiplex PCR, size selection and purification. The libraries underwent paired-end sequencing with 100 bp reads on an Illumina HiSeq2000. Concerning the study's data processing: SOAPnuke was used to process the reads, removing any read that contained adapters or uncalled bases, had a mean Phred below 15, or lacked an exact match to the constant primer or identifier. High-quality paired reads were merged with COPE v1.2.5. Unique nucleotide sequences were defined as clonotypes and aligned to IMGT TRB V, D and J references using MiTCR v1.1. Analysis was restricted to V-J combinations with a frequency above 0.0001, which covered about 99% of repertoires. A TCR clonal expansion and chaos score per V-J combination was defined as the ratio of F50 clonal expansion to chaos observed in the TCRdist matrix. Features were reduced by Welch's t-statistics and random forest to around 13 V-J combinations, which fed a naive Bayes classifier. Thyroid-blood repertoire similarity was quantified with the Morisita-Horn index. The public reads were quality trimmed at Q25 with fastp and then assembled into clones with MiXCR by TCRdb, keeping productive beta chains. Identical CDR3 proteins give one entry, which carries the most common genes and DNA. In this record, the V and J calls reflect TCRdb's handling and not the investigators' own analysis. The sample table holds 200,000 to 250,000 distinct CDR3 sequences, of which around 45% were seen once. The top ten clonotypes cover around half of the sample.

The junction shows trimming of 11 bases on V and 8 bases on J, plus 17 bases between the germline ends. CDR1 and CDR2 are drawn from the germline V gene: KGHDR, SFDVKD. From cysteine to phenylalanine, the CDR3 is 12 amino acids long. The kept DNA is CDR3 alone, 36 bases in frame from the first base. The ophthalmopathy patients had moderately to severely active disease, with a Clinical Activity Score of 3 or higher, a NOSPECS grade of 4 or higher, and a disease duration of less than 3 months. Patients with other autoimmune diseases, uncontrolled infections, pregnancy or lactation were excluded from the study. Clinical symptoms, serum thyroxine, TRAb, thyroid ultrasound and orbital computed tomography formed the basis of the diagnosis. Using Ficoll-Paque density gradient centrifugation, PBMCs were isolated from about 9.2 ml of fresh peripheral blood. Total RNA was extracted using Trizol reagent, and RNA quality was checked on an Agilent 2100 Bioanalyzer.

Summary of the overall study and its limitations: Sample size was not statistically predetermined, and group allocation was not concealed from the investigators. The 13-signature model separated ophthalmopathy from stable hyperthyroidism with 87.88% sensitivity and 81.08% specificity in cross-validation, and 80%/75% in the test set. Most expanded thyroid clonotypes with frequency above 0.001 were also detected in blood, suggesting blood repertoires may reflect the thyroid immune response. In validation, the model predicted ophthalmopathy progression with about 71% sensitivity and 72% to 80% specificity; about a dozen predicted patients were CT-confirmed with GO in a median of 6.5 months.

The sequence joins TRBV24-1 to TRBJ1-2; a weak D assignment points to TRBD1 (5 bases agree). The receptor comes from an adult man with Graves' ophthalmopathy. The sample was peripheral blood. The CDR3 is CASSSLPGGYTF. The nucleotide sequence is given as TGTGCCAGCAGCTCCCTCCCAGGGGGCTACACCTTC.